This T cell receptor (beta chain) stems from a study of persistence of HIV-infected CD4 T cells. Study overall: Antigen stimulation activated a lower proportion of cells, more of them memory, than anti-CD3/anti-CD28 stimulation. Findings and limits, study-wide: Compared with CD3/CD28-stimulated cells, CMV- and Gag-responding cells showed lower TCRbeta richness. Proviral oligoclonality tracked with TCR oligoclonality within the same sorted cells. Rare CMV-responding cells carrying HIV-1 proviruses were not analyzed separately for TCR.

Points on this clone: Its antigen is unknown.

This nonspecific control used anti-CD3/anti-CD28 bead stimulation of CD4+ T cells. Sorting selected CD4+ T cells upregulating both CD40 ligand and CD69. V lost 4 bases to trimming and J lost 1 base; unmatched junction nucleotides: 5. The CDR3 extends over 15 amino acids. Germline V gene sequence: CDR1 SGHVS, CDR2 FNYEAQ. Sequencing used immunoSEQ version 4 in survey mode. The repertoire was sequenced with immunoSEQ multiplex PCR; TCRdb's copy has only in-frame clones and lacks some. This table holds tens of thousands of clones, approximately 90% found once. This sequence originates from an adult man with HIV who was CMV-seropositive. The material sequenced was CD4+ T cells sorted from PBMCs after approximately 19-hour stimulation, taken from a patient who received antiretroviral therapy. The rearrangement links TRBV7-6 to TRBJ1-1; TRBD1 matches at 8 bases. CDR3 coding DNA: TGTGCCAGCAGCTCCCGAACAGGGGGGAACACTGAAGCTTTCTTT. Amino acid sequence: CASSSRTGGNTEAFF.